Detailed here is one TCR beta chain. Assay: immunoSEQ multiplex PCR; the TCRdb copy retains only in-frame clones and omits some. Among around 310,000 clones, around 90% were seen once, and the ten largest hold roughly 7%. The entry originates in a study of blood T cell repertoires in COVID-19. The V segment lost 0 bases and the J segment 3 bases; nucleotides outside the gene matches: 4. The CDR3 loop spans 15 amino acids. The germline gives CDR1 SGHRS, CDR2 YFSETQ. The TCR was taken from a woman in her 30s with COVID-19, enrolled during active disease. Material for sequencing was peripheral blood. V gene TRBV5-1 combines with J gene TRBJ2-7, with TRBD2 matching over 9 bases. The CDR3 DNA reads TGCGCCAGCAGCTTGGGACTAGCGGAAGGCTACGAGCAGTACTTC. The encoded protein is CASSLGLAEGYEQYF.